This record concerns one T cell receptor (beta chain) sequence. Its specificity is unknown. This sample was taken from a study of OX40 agonist ivuxolimab in advanced cancers. Study as a whole: With a range of roughly 23 to 85, age averaged about 58 years, and approximately 83% were male. There were three patients with partial responses, one having hepatocellular carcinoma and two cutaneous melanoma. Study-level results: Within 6 weeks, CD4+ and CD8+ blood T cells expanded clonally at 0.1 to 3.0 mg/kg.

Profiling relied on immunoSEQ multiplex PCR, and the TCRdb table lists in-frame clones only, not all of them. The sample yields about 54,000 clones, roughly 90% seen once. Trimming pared 0 bases from V and 5 bases from J, leaving 9 bases between. Germline-derived CDR1 and CDR2 are SGHDN and FVKESK. This CDR3 spans 14 amino acids. Patients had blood sampled at baseline and again on cycle 4 day 1 and cycle 7 day 1. Sequences were derived from CD4+ or CD8+ T cells sorted from blood, sampled in a trial of the OX40 agonist ivuxolimab. The TCR was taken from an adult with an advanced solid tumor such as melanoma, head and neck, liver or kidney cancer. The chain couples TRBV14 to TRBJ2-3, with D unclear. This chain's CDR3 is CASSQDLAIDTQYF. CDR3 DNA sequence: TGTGCCAGCAGCCAAGATTTGGCGATAGATACGCAGTATTTT.